This passage covers 15 T cell receptor beta chains from one sample sequenced in a study of response to subunit inactivated influenza vaccine. TCRdb re-analysed the RT-PCR reads in MiXCR, keeping a single row per CDR3 protein. The repertoire holds approximately 250,000 distinct CDR3 sequences, 10% to 15% seen once, with about 7.8% in the top ten. Sequenced material: non-naive T cells sorted from PBMCs, taken around 15 days before vaccination. These receptors came from a middle-aged man who received an inactivated influenza vaccine.

This clonotype was picked up many times. The rearrangement joins TRBV15 to TRBJ2-1; D remains unclear. The CDR3 loop spans 13 amino acids. Per the germline V gene, CDR1 is LNHNV and CDR2 is YYDKDF (reference sequence). With 0 bases removed from V and 10 bases from J, the gap between germline ends came to 10 bases. DNA of the CDR3: TGTGCCACCAGCAGAGATAATCAACGGGAGCAGTTCTTC. This translates into CATSRDNQREQFF.

The chain combines TRBV5-5 with TRBJ2-7; D possibly corresponds to TRBD1 (5 bases). The germline V and J ends were trimmed by 4 bases and 4 bases, with 18 bases remaining between them. The CDR3 sequence is 15 residues long. From germline, CDR1 is SGHKS and CDR2 YYEKEE (reference sequence). The CDR3 DNA follows: TGTGCCAGCAGCCTCTCAGGGTACAGTCTATACGAGCAGTACTTC. This gives the protein CASSLSGYSLYEQYF. The full variable domain, its missing parts supplied by reference TRBV5-5 and TRBJ2-7, is DAGVTQSPTHLIKTRGQQVTLRCSPISGHKSVSWYQQVLGQGPQFIFQYYEKEERGRGNFPDRFSARQFPNYSSELNVNALLLGDSALYLCASSLSGYSLYEQYFGPGTRLTVT.

This clonotype has ten or more counts. J is TRBJ2-7 and V is TRBV10-3; TRBD1 might be the D (6 bases). Germline CDR1 is ENHRY and CDR2 is SYGVKD. The CDR3 runs 15 residues. The V and J ends lost 3 bases and 5 bases respectively, with 17 bases between them. The CDR3 sequence is CAISDPGHTGDEQYF. CDR3 nucleotides: TGTGCCATCAGTGACCCGGGACACACAGGCGACGAGCAGTACTTC.

This clonotype was recorded at least ten times. The chain employs TRBV28 and TRBJ1-5; TRBD1 is a possible D gene (6 bases). V was shortened by 5 bases and J by 2 bases, with 13 bases between the two germline ends. Per germline, CDR1 MDHEN and CDR2 SYDVKM. CDR3 size: 15 residues. CDR3 sequence: CASSQTGSGNQPQHF. CDR3 nucleotide sequence: TGTGCCAGCAGTCAAACAGGGAGTGGCAATCAGCCCCAGCATTTT.

A few counts support this clonotype. The V call is TRBV2, the J call TRBJ1-2; 7 bases match TRBD1. The germline V gene has CDR1 SNHLY and CDR2 FYNNEI. This CDR3 is 14 amino acids long. The V and J ends lost 6 bases and 8 bases, in that order; junction bases with no gene match: 12. The CDR3 bases are TGTGCCAGCAGCAAAGACAGGGTAGGCGGAGGCTACACCTTC. It codes for CASSKDRVGGGYTF.

This sequence joins TRBV2 and TRBJ2-3, with D perhaps matching TRBD2 (5 bases). The germline gives CDR1 SNHLY, CDR2 FYNNEI. The V and J ends lost 3 bases and 4 bases respectively, with 14 bases between them. This CDR3 comprises 15 residues. CDR3 sequence: CASSEGAAPSDTQYF. The CDR3 DNA reads TGTGCCAGCAGTGAGGGAGCGGCCCCTTCAGATACGCAGTATTTT.

This sequence joins TRBV7-3 and TRBJ2-1; 12 bases map to TRBD2. The CDR3 loop spans 15 amino acids. V gave up 2 bases and J gave up 8 bases; unmatched junction bases: 4. The germline CDR1 and CDR2 sequences are SGHTA and FQGTGA. CDR3 region: CASSLLASGGDEQFF. CDR3 in DNA: TGTGCCAGCAGCTTACTCGCTAGCGGGGGGGATGAGCAGTTCTTC.

The rearrangement joins TRBV5-1 to TRBJ1-1, with D possibly being TRBD1 (6 bases). The germline CDR1 and CDR2 sequences are SGHRS and YFSETQ. Trimming shortened V by 4 bases and J by 4 bases, and 17 bases separated the two germline ends. The CDR3 runs 15 residues. Here the CDR3 DNA reads TGCGCCAGCAGCCCCGTTTTAGGGGGTGGCACTGAAGCTTTCTTT. It encodes CASSPVLGGGTEAFF.

This clonotype was counted ten times or more. The chain recombines TRBV28 with TRBJ1-2; D is undetermined. Trimming stripped 2 bases from V and 4 bases from J, with 11 bases between. CDR3 length equals 14 residues. Germline V CDR1 and CDR2: MDHEN, SYDVKM. The CDR3 reads CASSLIAEPYGYTF. Here the CDR3 DNA reads TGTGCCAGCAGTTTAATTGCAGAGCCCTATGGCTACACCTTC.

The table lists this clonotype with many counts. J is TRBJ2-7 and V is TRBV7-2; D is possibly TRBD2 (5 bases). This CDR3 has 13 residues. The germline V gene encodes CDR1 SGHTA and CDR2 FQGNSA. The V end lost 2 bases, the J end lost 4 bases, and 9 bases lay between the germline ends. The CDR3: CASSLTGDYEQYF. The CDR3, as DNA: TGTGCCAGCAGCTTAACCGGGGATTACGAGCAGTACTTC. Full variable domain (outside the CDR3, taken from reference TRBV7-2 and TRBJ2-7): GAGVSQSPSNKVTEKGKDVELRCDPISGHTALYWYRQSLGQGLEFLIYFQGNSAPDKSGLPSDRFSAERTGGSVSTLTIQRTQQEDSAVYLCASSLTGDYEQYFGPGTRLTVT.

For the CDR3, the DNA is TGTGCCAGCAGCCATCCCCCTCGGTTTACGGGAGTAAATGAGCAGTTCTTC. Encoded protein: CASSHPPRFTGVNEQFF. The chain recombines TRBV14 with TRBJ2-1; perhaps TRBD2 as D (6 bases). This CDR3 has 17 residues. The V and J ends lost 3 bases and 7 bases respectively, with 22 bases between them. Germline V gives CDR1 SGHDN, CDR2 FVKESK.

The rearrangement uses TRBV6-2 or TRBV6-3 and TRBJ2-5, with D perhaps TRBD1 (5 bases). Between the trimmed V and J ends, which lost 6 bases and 1 base, there was a span of 15 bases. The CDR3 runs to 15 residues. Germline assignment: CDR1 MNHEY and CDR2 SVGEGT. The CDR3, as DNA: TGTGCCAGCAGCCAGGGCGGTAGATCCCAAGAGACCCAGTACTTC. Encoded protein: CASSQGGRSQETQYF.

This clonotype has ten or more counts. For the CDR3, the DNA is TGTGCCAGCAGGATAGCGGGCGGGGTGGAGACCCAGTACTTC. Its translation is CASRIAGGVETQYF. V usage is TRBV12-3 or TRBV12-4 and J usage is TRBJ2-5, with 7 positions matching TRBD2. The CDR3 loop spans 14 amino acids. V was pared by 6 bases and J by 5 bases, with 9 bases of the junction left unmatched.

With regard to this clonotype: The junction departs from the called germline gene at one end, perhaps through a read error. V gene TRBV5-6 combines with J gene TRBJ2-7, with a weak D call TRBD2 (5 bases). Per germline, CDR1 SGHDT and CDR2 YYEEEE. The CDR3 extends over 13 amino acids. The CDR3 DNA is TGTGCCATCAGCCACGGGGTCTTCTACGAGCAGTACTTC. This sequence encodes CAISHGVFYEQYF.

There are a few counts of this clonotype. The genes are TRBV6-5 and TRBJ1-6; no clear D. The CDR3 totals 17 residues. CDR1 MNHEY and CDR2 SVGAGI come from the germline V gene. Between the trimmed V and J ends, which lost 2 bases and 5 bases, there was a span of 16 bases. The chain's CDR3 is CASSYRAGGFDNSPLHF. CDR3 nucleotide sequence: TGTGCCAGCAGTTACCGGGCAGGTGGATTCGATAATTCACCCCTCCACTTT.